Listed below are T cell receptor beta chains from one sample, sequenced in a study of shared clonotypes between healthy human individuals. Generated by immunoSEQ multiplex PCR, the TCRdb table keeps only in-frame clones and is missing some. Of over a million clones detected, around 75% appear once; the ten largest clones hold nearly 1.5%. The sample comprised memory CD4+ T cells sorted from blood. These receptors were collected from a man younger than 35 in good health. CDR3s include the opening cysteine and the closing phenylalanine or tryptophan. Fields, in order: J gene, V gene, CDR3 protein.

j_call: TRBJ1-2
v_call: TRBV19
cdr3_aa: CASKDRDRGGYGYTF

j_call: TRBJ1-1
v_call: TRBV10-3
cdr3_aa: CAINRGQTEAFF

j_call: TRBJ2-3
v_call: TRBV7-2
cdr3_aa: CASSLEGADTQYF

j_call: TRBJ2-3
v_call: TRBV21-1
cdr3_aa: CASSKVQNLARNNVCYIPDTQYF

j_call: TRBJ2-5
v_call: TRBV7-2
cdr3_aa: CASSPDQSLAQYF

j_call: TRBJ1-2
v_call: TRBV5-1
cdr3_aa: CASSEQGRGYTF

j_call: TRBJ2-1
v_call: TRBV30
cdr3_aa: CAWSVRGQVTGEQFF

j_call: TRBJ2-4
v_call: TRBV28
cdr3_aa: CASSLAKNIQYF

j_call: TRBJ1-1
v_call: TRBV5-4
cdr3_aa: CASSLNRGQDTEAFF

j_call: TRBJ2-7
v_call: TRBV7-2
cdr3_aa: CATSPLLDRAGEQYF

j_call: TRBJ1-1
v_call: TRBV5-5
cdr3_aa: CASSFGGGNTEAFF

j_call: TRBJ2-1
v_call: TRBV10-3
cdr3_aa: CALRGGRDNEQFF

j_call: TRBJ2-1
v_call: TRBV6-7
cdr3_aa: CASSPNGWGRAFSNEQFF

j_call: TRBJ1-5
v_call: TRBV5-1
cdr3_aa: CASSLSGATDQPQHF

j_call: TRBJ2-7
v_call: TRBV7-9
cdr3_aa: CASSSGQAEQYF

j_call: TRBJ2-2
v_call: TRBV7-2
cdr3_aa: CASSEDRANTGELFF

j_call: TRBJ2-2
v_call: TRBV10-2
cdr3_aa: CASSAGTSRHTGELFF

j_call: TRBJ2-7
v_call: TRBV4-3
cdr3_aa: CASSPGAGVGSYEQYF

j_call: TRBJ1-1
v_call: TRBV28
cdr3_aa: CASSLRVGGAFF

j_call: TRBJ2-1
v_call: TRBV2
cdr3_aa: CASLQGVSYNEQFF

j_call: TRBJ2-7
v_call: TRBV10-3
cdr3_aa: CAISASGQNYEQYF

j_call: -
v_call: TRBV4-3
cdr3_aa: CASSQDWGVNEQYF

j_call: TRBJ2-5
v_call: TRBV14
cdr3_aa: CASSQDYWTGRGETQYF

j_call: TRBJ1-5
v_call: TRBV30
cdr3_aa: CAWSVQRVQPQHF

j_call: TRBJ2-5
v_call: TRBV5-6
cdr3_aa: CASSGKETQYF

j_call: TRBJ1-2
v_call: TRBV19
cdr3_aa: CASTSVKLNGYTF

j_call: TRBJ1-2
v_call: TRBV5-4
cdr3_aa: CASSRTGGWGGYTF

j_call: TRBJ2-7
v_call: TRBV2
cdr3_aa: CASSLSRASGAREQYF

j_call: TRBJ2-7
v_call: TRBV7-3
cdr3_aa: CASSPGRLGGEQYF

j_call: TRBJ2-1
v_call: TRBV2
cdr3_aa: CASSADRGQFF

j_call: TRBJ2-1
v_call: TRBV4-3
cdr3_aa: CASSQQTPGTSGYNEQFF